These T cell receptor beta chains were read from a single sample in a study of early T cells in non-severe SARS-CoV-2 infection. In TCRdb, the 5' RACE reads were re-called with MiXCR into one record per CDR3 protein. Seen here are about 100,000 distinct CDR3 sequences, roughly 13% observed once, and the top ten hold less than 8%. Sequencing used whole blood. The receptor source for this set is an adult who was a healthcare worker with PCR-confirmed SARS-CoV-2 infection or an uninfected control (not recorded which). The CDR3 runs from the conserved cysteine through the conserved F or W. The D gene is left open where the match is weak. Not every row has a clone size; where given, it reads once, few, many or a size class.

CDR3aa	CDR3nt	d_gene	v_gene	j_gene	abundance
CASLRRAPTDTQYF	TGTGCCAGCCTTCGCAGGGCCCCCACAGATACGCAGTATTTT	.	TRBV7-9	TRBJ2-3	.
CASSRSGTETQYF	TGTGCCAGCAGTCGATCCGGGACAGAGACCCAGTACTTC	.	TRBV6-5	TRBJ2-5	.
CASSSRVPTSGSSYNEQFF	TGTGCCAGCAGCTCCCGAGTACCGACTAGCGGGAGCTCCTACAATGAGCAGTTCTTC	TRBD2	TRBV7-6	TRBJ2-1	.
CASSQMKGKGNEQFF	TGCGCCAGCAGCCAAATGAAGGGGAAAGGAAATGAGCAGTTCTTC	.	TRBV4-3	TRBJ2-1	few
CASSPKIAGVINEQFF	TGTGCCAGCAGCCCGAAAATAGCGGGAGTAATCAATGAGCAGTTCTTC	TRBD2	TRBV13	TRBJ2-1	.
CASSPRLAAYEQYF	TGTGCCAGCTCACCACGGCTAGCGGCATACGAGCAGTACTTC	TRBD2	TRBV18	TRBJ2-7	.
CASSFRIGGGSNTEAFF	TGTGCCAGCAGTTTTCGAATAGGAGGAGGATCGAACACTGAAGCTTTCTTT	.	TRBV12-3/TRBV12-4	TRBJ1-1	.
CASSLWRRAFF	TGTGCCAGCAGTTTATGGCGGAGGGCTTTCTTT	.	TRBV28	TRBJ1-1	few
CASSNIGSSLQQYF	TGTGCCAGCAGCAACATAGGGAGCAGTCTCCAGCAGTACTTC	.	TRBV6-5	TRBJ2-7	few
CASSLNLHQPQHF	TGTGCCAGCAGTTTAAACCTTCATCAGCCCCAGCATTTT	.	TRBV28	TRBJ1-5	.
CASSPQGRGYEQYF	TGCGCCAGCAGTCCGCAGGGGCGGGGCTACGAGCAGTACTTC	.	TRBV5-1	TRBJ2-7	many
CASTGDSDEQYF	TGTGCCAGCACAGGGGACAGCGACGAGCAGTACTTC	TRBD1	TRBV2	TRBJ2-7	few
CASSRLAGQETQYF	TGTGCCAGCAGCCGACTAGCGGGACAAGAGACCCAGTACTTC	TRBD2	TRBV7-9	TRBJ2-5	.
CASRRDRGVEQYF	TGTGCCAGCAGAAGGGACAGGGGGGTCGAGCAGTACTTC	TRBD1	TRBV2	TRBJ2-7	few
CASSFAGGVVNEQFF	TGCGCCAGCAGCTTCGCGGGAGGGGTGGTGAATGAGCAGTTCTTC	TRBD2	TRBV4-3	TRBJ2-1	many
CSAREEAGGSPLHF	TGCAGTGCTAGAGAGGAGGCAGGGGGGTCACCCCTCCATTTT	TRBD1	TRBV20-1	TRBJ1-6	.
CASSLVKREGADTQYF	TGTGCCAGCAGTCTGGTCAAGCGGGAGGGCGCAGATACGCAGTATTTT	TRBD2	TRBV12-3/TRBV12-4	TRBJ2-3	few
CASSLPLSLGDQETQYF	TGTGCCAGCAGCTTACCCCTCTCCCTGGGAGATCAAGAGACCCAGTACTTC	.	TRBV7-9	TRBJ2-5	many
CAVTTAGGTDTQYF	TGTGCCGTCACAACGGCGGGAGGAACGGATACGCAGTATTTT	TRBD2	TRBV28	TRBJ2-3	many
CASSKIRRTDSYEQYF	TGTGCCAGCAGCAAAATCCGTCGGACGGACTCCTACGAGCAGTACTTC	.	TRBV11-2	TRBJ2-7	few
CASTKEVDRENIQYF	TGTGCCAGCACCAAAGAGGTGGACAGAGAAAACATTCAGTACTTC	.	TRBV7-9	TRBJ2-4	many
CAARAASKNIQYF	TGTGCCGCGAGGGCGGCCAGCAAAAACATTCAGTACTTC	.	TRBV21-1	TRBJ2-4	few
CASGPPGGGYEQYF	TGTGCCAGCGGACCCCCGGGGGGGGGCTACGAGCAGTACTTC	TRBD2	TRBV28	TRBJ2-7	.